This T cell receptor (beta chain) originates from a study of cytomegalovirus exposure and HLA in healthy donors. Study-wide points: Analysis was carried out at a later point, and it linked a missense DCLRE1C variant to TCR beta V- and J-gene trimming. Among TCR sequences, most were rare, though some public TCRs appeared in many donors.

The PCR made use of 60 Vbeta and 13 Jbeta primers. The repertoire was sequenced with immunoSEQ multiplex PCR; TCRdb's copy has only in-frame clones and lacks some. The table shows roughly 110,000 clones, with 82% occurring only once. Worth noting for this clone: Its specificity is not known.

As for the donors, each was a healthy bone marrow donor. CDR3 size: 15 residues. J lost 3 bases, V lost 2 bases, and 4 bases had no gene match. The germline V gene has CDR1 SQVTM and CDR2 ANQGSEA. Sequenced: PBMCs. This chain uses TRBV29-1 with TRBJ2-1, with 10 bases identical to TRBD1. This receptor was taken from a man aged 25-40 years in good health and CMV-seropositive. The CDR3 sequence is CSVEPGTGDYNEQFF. In nucleotides, the CDR3 is TGCAGCGTTGAACCCGGGACAGGGGACTACAATGAGCAGTTCTTC.